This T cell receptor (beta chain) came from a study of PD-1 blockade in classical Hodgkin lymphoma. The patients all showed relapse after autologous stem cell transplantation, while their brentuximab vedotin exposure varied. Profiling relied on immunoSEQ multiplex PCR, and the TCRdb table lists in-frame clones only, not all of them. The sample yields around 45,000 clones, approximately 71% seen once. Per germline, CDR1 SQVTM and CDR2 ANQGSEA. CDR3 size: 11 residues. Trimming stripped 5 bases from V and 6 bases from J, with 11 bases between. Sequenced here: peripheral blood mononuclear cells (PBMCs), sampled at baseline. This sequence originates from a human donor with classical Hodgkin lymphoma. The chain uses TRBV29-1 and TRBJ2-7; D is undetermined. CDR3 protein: CSVLTASEQYF. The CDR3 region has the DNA TGCAGCGTTCTTACGGCCTCCGAGCAGTACTTC.